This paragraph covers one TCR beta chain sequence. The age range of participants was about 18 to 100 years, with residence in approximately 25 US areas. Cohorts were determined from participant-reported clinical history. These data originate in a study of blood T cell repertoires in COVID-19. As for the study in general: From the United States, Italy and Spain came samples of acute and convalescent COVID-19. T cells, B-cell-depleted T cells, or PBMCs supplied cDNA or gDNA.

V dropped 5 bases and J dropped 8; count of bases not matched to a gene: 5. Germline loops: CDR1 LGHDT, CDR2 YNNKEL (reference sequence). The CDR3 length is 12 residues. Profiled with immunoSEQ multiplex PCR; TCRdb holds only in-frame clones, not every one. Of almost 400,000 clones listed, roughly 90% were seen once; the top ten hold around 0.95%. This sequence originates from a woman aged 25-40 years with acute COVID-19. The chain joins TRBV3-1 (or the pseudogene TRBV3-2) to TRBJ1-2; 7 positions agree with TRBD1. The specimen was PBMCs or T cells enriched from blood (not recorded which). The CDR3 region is CASSRQGYGYTF. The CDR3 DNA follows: TGTGCCAGCAGCAGACAGGGATACGGCTACACCTTC.